This entry lists 18 T cell receptor beta chains sequenced from one sample in a study of T cell repertoires in cytomegalovirus infection. TCRdb fed the reads into MiXCR, producing one record per CDR3 protein. The sample includes under 130,000 distinct CDR3 sequences, about 40% seen only once; the top ten take approximately 74%. Their specific antigens are unknown. The specimen was CD8+ T cells from cultured PBMCs, collected from culture after CMV antigen stimulation. The receptors stem from a human donor in good health (CMV status not recorded). Some clones in this sample may be carry-over from other donors' samples.

The chain recombines TRBV7-6 with TRBJ2-1; maybe TRBD1 (6 bases). CDR1 SGHVS and CDR2 FNYEAQ come from the germline V gene. CDR3 length: 14 amino acids. Trimming cost V 4 bases and J 5 bases, with 12 bases left between them. The CDR3 region has the DNA TGTGCCAGCAGCTCGCGGACAGAAAACAATGAGCAGTTCTTC. As protein: CASSSRTENNEQFF.

This clonotype was seen ten or more times. V is TRBV4-2 and J is TRBJ2-7; TRBD2 matches at 11 bases. Germline CDR1 is LGHNA and CDR2 is YNFKEQ. The CDR3 runs to 16 residues. Unmatched junction bases numbered 2, after V lost 1 base and J lost 0 bases. DNA of the CDR3: TGTGCCAGCAGCCAAGCTAGCGGGGGGACCTCCTACGAGCAGTACTTC. Its translation is CASSQASGGTSYEQYF.

In its sample, this clonotype was seen a few times. The chain links TRBV7-2 to TRBJ2-1; D remains ambiguous. V lost 4 bases, J lost 0 bases, and 13 bases lay in between. The CDR3 has 16 amino acids. Germline V gene data show CDR1 as SGHTA and CDR2 as FQGNSA. Here the CDR3 DNA reads TGTGCCAGCAGCTCCCGGACCGCAAGCTCCTACAATGAGCAGTTCTTC. Protein sequence: CASSSRTASSYNEQFF.

The rearrangement joins TRBV28 to TRBJ2-5, with a tentative D call TRBD1 (5 bases). The V end was cut by 5 bases, the J end by 2 bases, with 9 bases between. The CDR3 loop spans 13 amino acids. The germline V gene encodes CDR1 MDHEN and CDR2 SYDVKM. The CDR3 sequence is CASSSRQQETQYF. The CDR3 coding sequence is TGTGCCAGCAGTAGCAGACAGCAAGAGACCCAGTACTTC.

The chain carries TRBV9 and TRBJ2-6; D call uncertain. This CDR3 region has 17 residues. The ends were cut back, 0 bases at V and 0 bases at J, with 10 bases in the middle. Germline V gene data show CDR1 as SGDLS and CDR2 as YYNGEE. CDR3 in DNA: TGTGCCAGCAGCGTAGGTCCAGTTGTCTCTGGGGCCAACGTCCTGACTTTC. Its translation: CASSVGPVVSGANVLTF.

The chain has TRBV28 and TRBJ1-3, with 7 bases fitting TRBD1. V lost 3 bases, J lost 4 bases, and 3 bases stayed unmatched. Germline loops: CDR1 MDHEN, CDR2 SYDVKM. There are 14 residues in the CDR3. The CDR3 DNA reads TGTGCCAGCAGTTTTCCGGGACAGGGAAACACCATATATTTT. This gives the protein CASSFPGQGNTIYF.

This clonotype was counted only a few times. This chain connects TRBV20-1 to TRBJ2-3; D remains ambiguous. Germline CDR1 and CDR2: DFQATT and SNEGSKA (reference sequence). The CDR3 covers 11 residues. V was shortened by 3 bases and J by 6 bases, with 7 bases between the two germline ends. The DNA for the CDR3 is TGCAGTGCTAGTTTGGTGGATACGCAGTATTTT. This translates into CSASLVDTQYF.

The J gene is TRBJ2-7, the V gene TRBV28; tentatively, D is TRBD1 or TRBD2 (5 bases each). The germline V gene has CDR1 MDHEN and CDR2 SYDVKM. The CDR3 consists of 17 residues. V was clipped by 1 base and J by 7 bases, with 23 bases between them. The CDR3 reads CASSLSAGFDSLGEQYF. The CDR3 DNA is TGTGCCAGCAGTTTATCCGCGGGTTTCGACAGCCTGGGGGAGCAGTACTTC. Complete variable domain (other parts from reference TRBV28 and TRBJ2-7): DVKVTQSSRYLVKRTGEKVFLECVQDMDHENMFWYRQDPGLGLRLIYFSYDVKMKEKGDIPEGYSVSREKKERFSLILESASTNQTSMYLCASSLSAGFDSLGEQYFGPGTRLTVT.

The chain combines TRBV5-4 with TRBJ1-6; TRBD1 matches 10 bases. Losses at the gene ends were 0 bases for V and 10 bases for J; bases not matched to a gene: 1. In germline, CDR1 is SGHNT, CDR2 YYREEE (reference sequence). The CDR3 runs 14 residues. CDR3 nucleotides: TGTGCCAGCAGCTTGGGGACAGGGGGATCACCCCTCCACTTT. This codes for CASSLGTGGSPLHF.

The chain combines TRBV27 with TRBJ1-1; a weak D match, TRBD1 (6 bases). This CDR3 is built from 14 residues. V lost 5 bases to trimming and J lost 3 bases, with 13 bases between them. Germline-derived CDR1 and CDR2 are MNHEY and SMNVEV (reference sequence). The CDR3 spells CASSLRDIHTEAFF. For the CDR3, the DNA is TGTGCCAGCAGTCTACGGGACATCCACACTGAAGCTTTCTTT.

This clonotype was recorded at least ten times. V usage is TRBV7-8 and J usage is TRBJ1-5, with a weak D call TRBD1 (5 bases). This CDR3 has 14 residues. Trimming took off 5 bases at V and 4 bases at J, with 12 bases between the two ends. CDR1 SGHVS and CDR2 FQNEAQ come from the germline V gene. The DNA of the CDR3 is TGTGCCAGCAGCCTCAGGGTTGAGAATCAGCCCCAGCATTTT. This sequence encodes CASSLRVENQPQHF. The whole variable domain, filled in from reference TRBV7-8 and TRBJ1-5, reads GAGVSQSPRYKVAKRGQDVALRCDPISGHVSLFWYQQALGQGPEFLTYFQNEAQLDKSGLPSDRFFAERPEGSVSTLKIQRTQQEDSAVYLCASSLRVENQPQHFGDGTRLSIL.

This clonotype occurred many times. This sequence joins TRBV7-6 and TRBJ1-5; TRBD1 agrees at 9 bases. The germline CDR1 and CDR2 sequences are SGHVS and FNYEAQ. V trimming: 1 base; J trimming: 2 bases; junction bases outside the gene matches: 0. The CDR3 is 15 residues long. In DNA form, the CDR3 reads TGTGCCAGCAGCTTAGGGACAGGGGGCAATCAGCCCCAGCATTTT. Its protein product is CASSLGTGGNQPQHF. Full variable domain (missing parts from reference TRBV7-6 and TRBJ1-5): GAGVSQSPRYKVTKRGQDVALRCDPISGHVSLYWYRQALGQGPEFLTYFNYEAQQDKSGLPNDRFSAERPEGSISTLTIQRTEQRDSAMYRCASSLGTGGNQPQHFGDGTRLSIL.

The V and J genes are TRBV25-1 and TRBJ2-3, with TRBD1 matching over 7 bases. Germline V CDR1 and CDR2: MGHDK, SYGVNS. The CDR3 has 13 amino acids. V trimming: 4 bases; J trimming: 5 bases; junction bases outside the gene matches: 3. CDR3 in DNA: TGTGCCAGCAGTGGACAGGGTAAAGATACGCAGTATTTT. It translates to CASSGQGKDTQYF.

This CDR3 reads CASSTGTDSEYF. For the CDR3, the DNA is TGTGCCAGCAGCACCGGGACGGATTCGGAGTACTTC. The chain carries TRBV7-9 and TRBJ2-7; the D gene could be TRBD1 or TRBD2 (5 bases each). Trimming took off 5 bases at V and 11 bases at J, with 16 bases between the two ends. Germline CDR1 and CDR2: SEHNR and FQNEAQ (reference sequence). The length of the CDR3 is 12 residues.

V and J are TRBV27 and TRBJ1-1; no reliable D call. The CDR3 runs 14 residues. The germline CDR1 and CDR2 sequences are MNHEY and SMNVEV (reference sequence). V was clipped by 3 bases and J by 1 base, with 9 bases between them. CDR3 amino acids: CASSFGRGNTEAFF. DNA for the CDR3: TGTGCCAGCAGTTTCGGACGGGGGAACACTGAAGCTTTCTTT.

This clonotype was seen many times. The chain recombines TRBV13 with TRBJ2-1, with 9 bases lining up with TRBD2. The CDR3 is 15 amino acids. Germline-derived CDR1 and CDR2 are PRHDT and FYEKMQ (reference sequence). With 0 bases clipped from V and 8 bases from J, the junction kept 5 bases outside the gene matches. The CDR3 nucleotides are TGTGCCAGCAGCTTAGGCCGCGGGGGGGCCCATGAGCAGTTCTTC. It codes for CASSLGRGGAHEQFF. The whole variable domain, remainder taken from reference TRBV13 and TRBJ2-1, is AAGVIQSPRHLIKEKRETATLKCYPIPRHDTVYWYQQGPGQDPQFLISFYEKMQSDKGSIPDRFSAQQFSDYHSELNMSSLELGDSALYFCASSLGRGGAHEQFFGPGTRLTVL.

The chain has TRBV19 and TRBJ1-1; maybe TRBD1 (5 bases). Germline V gene lookup returns CDR1 LNHDA and CDR2 SQIVND (reference sequence). This CDR3 is 13 amino acids long. Between the trimmed V and J ends, which lost 3 bases and 4 bases, there was a span of 9 bases. The DNA for the CDR3 is TGTGCCAGTAGTATCGGGGGGGTCACTGAAGCTTTCTTT. It is translated as CASSIGGVTEAFF.

This clonotype has more than one count but fewer than ten. The chain uses TRBV6-5 and TRBJ2-1, with D unclear. The CDR3 runs to 14 residues. V was shortened by 0 bases and J by 4 bases, with 7 bases between the two germline ends. CDR1 MNHEY and CDR2 SVGAGI come from the germline V gene. The CDR3 spells CASSYSRTYNEQFF. The CDR3 DNA reads TGTGCCAGCAGTTACTCGCGGACGTACAATGAGCAGTTCTTC.